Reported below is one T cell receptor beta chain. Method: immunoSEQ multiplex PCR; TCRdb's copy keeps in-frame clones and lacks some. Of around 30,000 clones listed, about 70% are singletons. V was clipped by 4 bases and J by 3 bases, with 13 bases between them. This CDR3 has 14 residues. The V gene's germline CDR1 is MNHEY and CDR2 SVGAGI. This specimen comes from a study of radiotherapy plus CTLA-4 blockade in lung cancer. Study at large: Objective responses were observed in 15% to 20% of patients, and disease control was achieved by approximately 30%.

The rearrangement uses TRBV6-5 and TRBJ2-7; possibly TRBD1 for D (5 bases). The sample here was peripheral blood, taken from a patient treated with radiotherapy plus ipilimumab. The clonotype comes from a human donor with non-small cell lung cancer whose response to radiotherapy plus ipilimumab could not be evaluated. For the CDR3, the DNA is TGTGCCAGCAGTTCAACTTTTACAGGCTACGAGCAGTACTTC. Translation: CASSSTFTGYEQYF.